A single TCR beta chain is shown here with its context. The data belong to a study of shared clonotypes between healthy human individuals. The protocol was immunoSEQ multiplex PCR, while the TCRdb copy is restricted to in-frame clones and leaves out a portion. The sample holds 300,000 to 350,000 clones, 73% seen once. CDR1 is WSHSY, CDR2 SAAADI, per germline. J was trimmed by 7 bases and V by 10 bases; bases with no gene match: 17. The CDR3 is made up of 17 amino acids. Sequencing input: memory CD4+ T cells sorted from blood. Subset: CD45RA-negative fraction. The chain has TRBV10-2 and TRBJ2-7; 15 nucleotides line up with TRBD2. The sequence was obtained from a young man in good health. CDR3 bases: TGCGCCACCCGGGGGTGGACTAGCGGGAGGGGAACCGGGGAGCAGTACTTC. As protein: CATRGWTSGRGTGEQYF.